The subject of this entry is one T cell receptor (beta chain). Its antigen is as yet unknown. This CDR3 has 13 residues. Trimming cost V 8 bases and J 1 base; bases outside gene matches: 2. Looked up from germline, CDR1 is KGHSH and CDR2 is LQKENI. The sample comes from a study of shared clonotypes between healthy human individuals. About the study: For every donor, three CD4 naive, three CD4 memory, two CD8 naive and one CD8 memory plates were used. Findings of the study overall: A handful of donors shared about 5% of their naive CD4 clonotypes.

Authors' methods: Owing to the provision of junction-only sequences devoid of quality scores by immunoSEQ, filtering differed. Clones were sequenced by immunoSEQ multiplex PCR, and TCRdb holds only the in-frame ones, with some missing. V, J and clone size are those of that table, while D and trimming were read from the DNA. Of some 2,500,000 clones in the sample, less than 95% were seen once. Each donor was a Caucasian adult residing in Nashville, Tennessee. The sequence came from a man younger than 35 in good health. Some clones in this sample may be carry-over from other donors' samples. The gene calls are TRBV18 and TRBJ1-1; 9 positions match TRBD1. The specimen was naive CD4+ T cells from PBMCs. Subset noted: CD45RA+ positively selected. The CDR3 region has the DNA TGTGCCAGCGGACAGGGGACGAACACTGAAGCTTTCTTT. It encodes CASGQGTNTEAFF. The whole variable domain, remainder taken from reference TRBV18 and TRBJ1-1, is NAGVMQNPRHLVRRRGQEARLRCSPMKGHSHVYWYRQLPEEGLKFMVYLQKENIIDESGMPKERFSAEFPKEGPSILRIQQVVRGDSAAYFCASGQGTNTEAFFGQGTRLTVV.